This T cell receptor (beta chain) appears in the sequencing data of a study of CD8+ T cells in alopecia areata. Extracted from the samples, RNA was reverse transcribed into cDNA to serve as the sequencing template. Profiled with immunoSEQ multiplex PCR; TCRdb holds only in-frame clones, not every one. The sample lists fewer than 250,000 clones, approximately 52% occurring once. Patients with alopecia areata provided lesional scalp punch biopsies as well as peripheral blood. The CDR3 sequence is 14 residues long. V lost 2 bases to trimming and J lost 1 base, with 11 bases between them. Germline CDR1 GTSNPN, CDR2 SVGIG (reference sequence).

The sequence derives from a human donor with alopecia areata. The source material was CD4+ T cells sorted from blood, sampled at week 0. V and J are TRBV30 and TRBJ1-1; D is undetermined. The CDR3: CAWSKGSANTEAFF. As DNA, the CDR3 is TGTGCCTGGAGTAAAGGCTCAGCGAACACTGAAGCTTTCTTT.